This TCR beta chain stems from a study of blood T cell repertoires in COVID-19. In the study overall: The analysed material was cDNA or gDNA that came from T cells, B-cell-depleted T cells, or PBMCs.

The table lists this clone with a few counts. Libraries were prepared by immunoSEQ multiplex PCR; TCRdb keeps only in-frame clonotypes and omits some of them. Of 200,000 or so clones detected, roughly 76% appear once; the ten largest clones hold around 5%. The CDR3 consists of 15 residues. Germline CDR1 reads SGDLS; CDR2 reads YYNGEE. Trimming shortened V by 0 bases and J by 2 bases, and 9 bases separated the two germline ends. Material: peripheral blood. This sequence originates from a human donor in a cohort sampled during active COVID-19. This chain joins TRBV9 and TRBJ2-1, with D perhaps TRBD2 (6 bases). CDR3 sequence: CASSVAGVTYNEQFF. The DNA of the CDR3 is TGTGCCAGCAGCGTAGCGGGAGTGACCTACAATGAGCAGTTCTTC.